The 4 T cell receptor beta chains given below trace back to one sample, sequenced in a study of glioma-infiltrating T cells after dendritic cell vaccination. Some clones are missing from TCRdb's copy, which holds only in-frame ones; the method was immunoSEQ multiplex PCR. There are tens of thousands of clones in the sample; over 75% occur only once, and less than 3% lies in the top ten. Here the sequenced sample was blood, taken before dendritic cell vaccination. These receptors all stem from a human donor with glioblastoma.

The chain employs TRBV20-1 and TRBJ2-7; the match to TRBD1 covers 7 bases. CDR3 size: 11 residues. After removal of 2 bases from V and 5 bases from J, the junction contained 0 bases not matched to a gene. Germline-derived CDR1 and CDR2 are DFQATT and SNEGSKA (reference sequence). In DNA form, the CDR3 reads TGCAGTGCTAGAAGGGGGCACGAGCAGTACTTC. Its translation is CSARRGHEQYF.

The chain links TRBV5-1 to TRBJ2-3, with 16 bases matching TRBD2. The CDR3 contains 18 residues. Per the germline V gene, CDR1 is SGHRS and CDR2 is YFSETQ. V lost 0 bases to trimming and J lost 3 bases; unmatched junction nucleotides: 4. CDR3 amino acids: CASSLGGLAGGMTDTQYF. Written as DNA, the CDR3 is TGCGCCAGCAGCTTGGGGGGACTAGCGGGAGGGATGACAGATACGCAGTATTTT.

The V gene is TRBV7-2, the J gene TRBJ1-2, with D perhaps matching TRBD1 (6 bases). CDR1 SGHTA and CDR2 FQGNSA come from the germline V gene. This CDR3 comprises 14 residues. V was cut by 4 bases and J by 6 bases, with 15 bases left in between. The CDR3 DNA is TGTGCCAGCAGCTCACGGAGGCAGGGGAATGGCTACACCTTC. It yields the protein CASSSRRQGNGYTF.

This clone appeared a few times. The chain uses TRBV30 and TRBJ2-3; D may be TRBD1 (6 bases). The germline gives CDR1 GTSNPN, CDR2 SVGIG (reference sequence). Trimming stripped 5 bases from V and 0 bases from J, with 12 bases between. The CDR3 totals 14 residues. This CDR3 is CAWGGHLSTDTQYF. The CDR3 nucleotides read TGTGCCTGGGGGGGACACCTAAGCACAGATACGCAGTATTTT.